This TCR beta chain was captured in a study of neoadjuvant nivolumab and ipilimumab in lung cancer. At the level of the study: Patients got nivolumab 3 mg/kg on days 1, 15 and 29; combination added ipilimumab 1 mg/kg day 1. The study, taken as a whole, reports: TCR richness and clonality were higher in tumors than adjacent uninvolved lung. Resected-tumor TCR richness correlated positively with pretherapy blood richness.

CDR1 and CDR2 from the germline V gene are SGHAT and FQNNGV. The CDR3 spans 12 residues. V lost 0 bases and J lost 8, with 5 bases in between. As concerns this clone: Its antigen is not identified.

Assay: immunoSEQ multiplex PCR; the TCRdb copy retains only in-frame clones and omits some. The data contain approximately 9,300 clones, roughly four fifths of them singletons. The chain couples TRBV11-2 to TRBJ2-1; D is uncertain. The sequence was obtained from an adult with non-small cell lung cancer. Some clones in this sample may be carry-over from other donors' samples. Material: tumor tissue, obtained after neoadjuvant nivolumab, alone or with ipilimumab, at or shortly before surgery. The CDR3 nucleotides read TGTGCCAGCAGCTTAGATTGGGATGAGCAGTTCTTC. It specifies CASSLDWDEQFF.